A selection of T cell receptor beta chains follows, all from one sample in a study of vaccination and CD4 T cells after COVID-19. TCRdb re-called the PCR reads through MiXCR, storing one row per CDR3 protein. The data hold fewer than 30,000 distinct CDR3 sequences, with over 25% observed a single time. For these TCRs, the target antigens are not known. Specimen: CD4+ T cells from blood, cultured in vitro, collected about 7 months after SARS-CoV-2 vaccination. These receptors were taken from a human donor who had recovered from COVID-19. CDR3s include the opening cysteine and the closing phenylalanine or tryptophan. The D gene is left open where the match is weak. The size field is filled for only some rows; it gives once, few, many or a size class.

>few|TRBD1|TRBJ1-2|TRBV28
TGTGCCAGCAGCCTAGGTCGGGGGACAGGGAATGGCTACACCTTC
CASSLGRGTGNGYTF
>NA|TRBD1|TRBJ2-2|TRBV20-1
TGCAGTGCTAGAGTCCCCGGGACAGCGAACACCGGGGAGCTGTTTTTT
CSARVPGTANTGELFF
>NA|TRBD1|TRBJ1-5|TRBV6-1
TGTGCAACGCGACAGGGAGATCAGCCCCAGCATTTT
CATRQGDQPQHF
>NA|NA|TRBJ2-5|TRBV5-4
TGTGCCAGCACCCTCGGTACGGTAGAAGAGACCCAGTACTTC
CASTLGTVEETQYF
>NA|TRBD1|TRBJ1-1|TRBV19
TGTGCCAGTAGTTTACTAGGGGGCACGAACACTGAAGCTTTCTTT
CASSLLGGTNTEAFF
>medium-sized|NA|TRBJ1-2|TRBV20-1
TGCAGTGCCTCGAACTATGGCTACACCTTC
CSASNYGYTF
>NA|NA|TRBJ2-2|TRBV7-9
TGTGCCAGCAGTCCCCGTGCCCACGTGAACACCGGGGAGCTGTTTTTT
CASSPRAHVNTGELFF
>NA|NA|TRBJ2-1|TRBV30
TGTGCCTGGAGTTTGATGTACAATGAGCAGTTCTTC
CAWSLMYNEQFF
>medium-sized|TRBD1|TRBJ1-6|TRBV27
TGTGCCAGCAGAAGAGGACAGGGGATGGTGAATTCACCCCTCCACTTT
CASRRGQGMVNSPLHF
>few|TRBD1|TRBJ2-3|TRBV11-3
TGTGCCAGCAGCATGGGACAGGCCACAGATACGCAGTATTTT
CASSMGQATDTQYF
>NA|NA|TRBJ2-5|TRBV2
TGTGCCAGCAGTGAAAGCCTGGGGGCGCGAGAGACCCAGTACTTC
CASSESLGARETQYF
>NA|TRBD1|TRBJ2-2|TRBV5-4
TGTGCCAGCAGCTCCGACAGGGCCGGGGAGCTGTTTTTT
CASSSDRAGELFF
>few|TRBD1|TRBJ1-2|TRBV28
TGTGCCAGCAGTTCCGGGACAGGGGGCGCGAACGGCTACACCTTC
CASSSGTGGANGYTF
>many|NA|TRBJ2-5|TRBV20-1
TGCAGTGCTAGTGAGGGACGGGAGACCCAGTACTTC
CSASEGRETQYF
>NA|TRBD2|TRBJ2-1|TRBV20-1
TGCAGTGCCGCGTTAGCGGGAGTCCTCTACAATGAGCAGTTCTTC
CSAALAGVLYNEQFF
>NA|TRBD2|TRBJ2-5|TRBV19
TGTGCCAGTAGCCTTAGCGGGAGTTTGGAGACCCAGTACTTC
CASSLSGSLETQYF
>NA|NA|TRBJ1-1|TRBV7-9
TGTGCCAGCAGCTTCTCTATGGTTGGGACTGAAGCTTTCTTT
CASSFSMVGTEAFF